These T cell receptor beta chains were read from a single sample in a study of monozygotic twins with inflammatory bowel disease. After re-calling the 5' RACE reads, TCRdb lists one entry per CDR3 protein, DNA absent. This table lists some 440,000 distinct CDR3 sequences. Sample: blood. The receptors stem from a human donor with ulcerative colitis or Crohn's disease, or a healthy co-twin of an affected twin (not recorded which). The CDR3 runs from the conserved cysteine through the conserved F or W.

CASSFTSGGITDTQYF	TRBV6-5	TRBJ2-3
CAISEFGRDSNQPQHF	TRBV10-3	TRBJ1-5
CASRPLIPTNTEAFF	TRBV27	TRBJ1-1
CASSARGQGKDTQYF	TRBV7-2	TRBJ2-3
CASSLTGTVTEAFF	TRBV4-2	TRBJ1-1
CASSFRLASYEQYF	TRBV21-1	TRBJ2-7
CASSYPGLDPGELFF	TRBV6-5	TRBJ2-2
CASRALGEQYF	TRBV2	TRBJ2-7
CASSSRTVETQYF	TRBV7-2	TRBJ2-5
CATSTSPLIRENTEAFF	TRBV15	TRBJ1-1